This record covers a single TCR beta chain. Germline CDR1 SGHVS, CDR2 FQNEAQ. V lost 4 bases, J lost 6 bases, and 7 bases stayed unmatched. The CDR3 runs to 15 residues. Measured with immunoSEQ multiplex PCR; TCRdb has only the in-frame clones, and not every one. This repertoire includes approximately 190,000 clones. This sample is part of a study of control samples from healthy donors and cancer patients. The material sequenced was blood. The sequence derives from a woman in her thirties in good health. The chain employs TRBV7-8 and TRBJ1-4; 8 nucleotides match TRBD1. DNA for the CDR3: TGTGCCAGCAGCTCGTGGACAGGGAGAGATGAAAAACTGTTTTTT. It is translated as CASSSWTGRDEKLFF.